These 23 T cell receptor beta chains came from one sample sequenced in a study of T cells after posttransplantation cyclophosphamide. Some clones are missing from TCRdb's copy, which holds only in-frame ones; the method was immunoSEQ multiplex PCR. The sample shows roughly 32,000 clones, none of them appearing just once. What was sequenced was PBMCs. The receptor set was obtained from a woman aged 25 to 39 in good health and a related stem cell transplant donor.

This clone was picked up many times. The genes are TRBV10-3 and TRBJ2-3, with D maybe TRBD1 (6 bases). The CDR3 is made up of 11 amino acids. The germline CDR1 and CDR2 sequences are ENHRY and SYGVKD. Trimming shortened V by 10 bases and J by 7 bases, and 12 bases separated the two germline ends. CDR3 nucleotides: TGTGCCACCGAGACAGGCAATACGCAGTATTTT. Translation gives CATETGNTQYF.

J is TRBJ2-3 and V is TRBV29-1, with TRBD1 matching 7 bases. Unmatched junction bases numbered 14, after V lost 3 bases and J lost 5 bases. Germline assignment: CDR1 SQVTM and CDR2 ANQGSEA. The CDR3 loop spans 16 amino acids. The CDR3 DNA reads TGCAGCGTTGACATGAACCCGGGACAGCCAGAAGATACGCAGTATTTT. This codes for CSVDMNPGQPEDTQYF.

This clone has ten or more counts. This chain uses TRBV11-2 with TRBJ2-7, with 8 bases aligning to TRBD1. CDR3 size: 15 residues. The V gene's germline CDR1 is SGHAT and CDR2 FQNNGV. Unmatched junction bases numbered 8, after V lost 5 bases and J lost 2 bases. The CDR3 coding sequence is TGTGCCAGCAGCCGCGCCACGGGACAGGCCTACGAGCAGTACTTC. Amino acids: CASSRATGQAYEQYF.

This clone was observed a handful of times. CDR3 in amino acids: CASSLRTRGSIGETQYF. The CDR3 DNA reads TGTGCCAGCAGTTTACGGACACGTGGTAGTATAGGAGAGACCCAGTACTTC. The V call is TRBV28, the J call TRBJ2-5; possible D gene TRBD1, 5 bases. The ends were cut back, 2 bases at V and 4 bases at J, with 20 bases in the middle. There are 17 residues in the CDR3. Germline V CDR1 and CDR2: MDHEN, SYDVKM. The entire variable domain, with the rest obtained from reference TRBV28 and TRBJ2-5, is as follows: DVKVTQSSRYLVKRTGEKVFLECVQDMDHENMFWYRQDPGLGLRLIYFSYDVKMKEKGDIPEGYSVSREKKERFSLILESASTNQTSMYLCASSLRTRGSIGETQYFGPGTRLLVL.

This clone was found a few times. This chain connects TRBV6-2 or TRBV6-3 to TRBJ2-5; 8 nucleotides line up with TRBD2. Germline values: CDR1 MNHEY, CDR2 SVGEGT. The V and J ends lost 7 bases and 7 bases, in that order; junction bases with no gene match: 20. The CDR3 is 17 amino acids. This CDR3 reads CASTKGPRAGVLTTQYF. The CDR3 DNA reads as TGTGCCAGCACCAAAGGCCCCCGAGCGGGGGTTCTCACGACCCAGTACTTC.

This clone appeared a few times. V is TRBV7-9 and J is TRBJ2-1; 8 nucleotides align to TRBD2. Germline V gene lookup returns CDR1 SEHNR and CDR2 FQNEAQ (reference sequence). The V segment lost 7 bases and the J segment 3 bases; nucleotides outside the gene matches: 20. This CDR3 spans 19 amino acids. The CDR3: CASTALSGGRETGYNEQFF. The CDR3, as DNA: TGTGCCAGCACCGCTTTGTCGGGGGGGCGTGAAACCGGCTACAATGAGCAGTTCTTC. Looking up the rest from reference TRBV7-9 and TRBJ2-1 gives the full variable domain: DTGVSQNPRHKITKRGQNVTFRCDPISEHNRLYWYRQTLGQGPEFLTYFQNEAQLEKSRLLSDRFSAERPKGSFSTLEIQRTEQGDSAMYLCASTALSGGRETGYNEQFFGPGTRLTVL.

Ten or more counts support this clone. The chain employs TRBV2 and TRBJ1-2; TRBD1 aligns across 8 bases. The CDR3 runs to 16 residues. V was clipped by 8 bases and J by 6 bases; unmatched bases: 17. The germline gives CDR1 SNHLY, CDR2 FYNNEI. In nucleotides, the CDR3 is TGTGCCAGCTGGGGGGGATTGGACAGGGTCGGCGATGGCTACACCTTC. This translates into CASWGGLDRVGDGYTF. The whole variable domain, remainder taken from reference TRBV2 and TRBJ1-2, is EPEVTQTPSHQVTQMGQEVILRCVPISNHLYFYWYRQILGQKVEFLVSFYNNEISEKSEIFDDQFSVERPDGSNFTLKIRSTKLEDSAMYFCASWGGLDRVGDGYTFGSGTRLTVV.

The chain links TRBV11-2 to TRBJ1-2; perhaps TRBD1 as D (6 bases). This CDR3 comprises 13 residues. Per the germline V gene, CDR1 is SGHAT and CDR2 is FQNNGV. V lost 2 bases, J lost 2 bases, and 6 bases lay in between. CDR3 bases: TGTGCCAGCAGCTTACAGGGGAACTATGGCTACACCTTC. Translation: CASSLQGNYGYTF. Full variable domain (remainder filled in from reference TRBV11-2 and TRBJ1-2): EAGVAQSPRYKIIEKRQSVAFWCNPISGHATLYWYQQILGQGPKLLIQFQNNGVVDDSQLPKDRFSAERLKGVDSTLKIQPAKLEDSAVYLCASSLQGNYGYTFGSGTRLTVV.

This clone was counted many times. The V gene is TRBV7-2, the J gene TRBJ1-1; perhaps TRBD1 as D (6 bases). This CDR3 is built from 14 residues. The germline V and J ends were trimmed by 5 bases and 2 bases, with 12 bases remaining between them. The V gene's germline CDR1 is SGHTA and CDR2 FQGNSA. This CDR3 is CASSPRGGNTEAFF. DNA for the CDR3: TGTGCCAGCAGCCCTCGGGGGGGCAACACTGAAGCTTTCTTT.

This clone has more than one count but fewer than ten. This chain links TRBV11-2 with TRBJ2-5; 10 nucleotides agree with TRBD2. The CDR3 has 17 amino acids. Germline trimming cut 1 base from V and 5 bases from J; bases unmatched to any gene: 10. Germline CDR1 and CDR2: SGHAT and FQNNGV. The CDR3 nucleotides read TGTGCCAGCAGCTTAGCCTCAGCGGGGGGGTCTTGGGAGACCCAGTACTTC. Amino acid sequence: CASSLASAGGSWETQYF.

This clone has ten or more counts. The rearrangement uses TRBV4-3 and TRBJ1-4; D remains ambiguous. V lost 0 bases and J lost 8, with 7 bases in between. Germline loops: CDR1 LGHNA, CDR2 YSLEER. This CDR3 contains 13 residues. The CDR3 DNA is TGCGCCAGCAGCCAAGAGTCAGGAGAAAAACTGTTTTTT. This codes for CASSQESGEKLFF.

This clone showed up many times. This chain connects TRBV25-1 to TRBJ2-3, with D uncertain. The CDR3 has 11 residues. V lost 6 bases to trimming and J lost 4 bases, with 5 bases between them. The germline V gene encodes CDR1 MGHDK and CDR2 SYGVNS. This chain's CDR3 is CASSPSDTQYF. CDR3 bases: TGTGCCAGCAGCCCCTCAGATACGCAGTATTTT.

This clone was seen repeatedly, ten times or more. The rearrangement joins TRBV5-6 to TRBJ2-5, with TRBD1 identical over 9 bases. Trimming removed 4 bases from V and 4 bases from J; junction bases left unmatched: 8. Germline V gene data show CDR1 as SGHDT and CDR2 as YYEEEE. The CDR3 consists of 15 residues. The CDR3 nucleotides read TGTGCCAGCAGCGCGGACACAGGGGGCTCAGAGACCCAGTACTTC. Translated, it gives CASSADTGGSETQYF.

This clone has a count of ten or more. CDR3 protein: CASSITRPPYEQYF. The CDR3, as DNA: TGTGCCAGTAGTATCACAAGGCCCCCCTACGAGCAGTACTTC. This chain joins TRBV19 and TRBJ2-7; D is ambiguous. CDR1 is LNHDA, CDR2 SQIVND, per germline (reference sequence). The CDR3 totals 14 residues. The V end was cut by 3 bases, the J end by 2 bases, with 11 bases between.

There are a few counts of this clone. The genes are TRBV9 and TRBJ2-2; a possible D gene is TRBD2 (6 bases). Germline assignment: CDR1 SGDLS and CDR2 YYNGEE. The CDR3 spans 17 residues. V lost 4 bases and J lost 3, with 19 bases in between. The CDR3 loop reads CASSRGDSLPHTGELFF. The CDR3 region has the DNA TGTGCCAGCAGCCGAGGGGACTCCCTTCCGCACACCGGGGAGCTGTTTTTT.

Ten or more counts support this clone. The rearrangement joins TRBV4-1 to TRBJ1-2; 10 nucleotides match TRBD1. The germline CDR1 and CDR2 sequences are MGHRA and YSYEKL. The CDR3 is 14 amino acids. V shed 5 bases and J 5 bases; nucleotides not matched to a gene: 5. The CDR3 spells CASSYGQGEYGYTF. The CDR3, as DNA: TGCGCCAGCAGCTACGGACAGGGGGAGTATGGCTACACCTTC.

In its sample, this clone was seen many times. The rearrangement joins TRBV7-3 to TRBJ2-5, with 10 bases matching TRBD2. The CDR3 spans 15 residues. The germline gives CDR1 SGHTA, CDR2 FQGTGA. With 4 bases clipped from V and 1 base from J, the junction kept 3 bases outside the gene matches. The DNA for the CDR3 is TGTGCCAGCAGCTCAGCGGGGGGGTTCCAAGAGACCCAGTACTTC. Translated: CASSSAGGFQETQYF.

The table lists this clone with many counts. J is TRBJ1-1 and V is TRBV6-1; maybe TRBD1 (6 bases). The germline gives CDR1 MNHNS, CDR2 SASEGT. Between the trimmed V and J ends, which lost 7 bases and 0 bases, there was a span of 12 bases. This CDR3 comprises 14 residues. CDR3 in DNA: TGTGCCAGCACCTTAGGGACATTGAACACTGAAGCTTTCTTT. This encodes CASTLGTLNTEAFF.

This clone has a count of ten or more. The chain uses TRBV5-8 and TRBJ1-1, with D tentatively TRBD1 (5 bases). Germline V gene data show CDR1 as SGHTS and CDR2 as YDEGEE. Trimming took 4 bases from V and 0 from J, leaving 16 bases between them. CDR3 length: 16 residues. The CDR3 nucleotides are TGTGCCAGCAGCCCTGGACAACTGAAAATGAACACTGAAGCTTTCTTT. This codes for CASSPGQLKMNTEAFF.

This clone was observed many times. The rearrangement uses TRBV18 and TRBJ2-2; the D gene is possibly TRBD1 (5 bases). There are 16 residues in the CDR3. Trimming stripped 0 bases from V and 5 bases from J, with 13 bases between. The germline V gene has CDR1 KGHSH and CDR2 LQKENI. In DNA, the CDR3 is TGTGCCAGCTCACCACCGGTCGTAGCAGGGACCGGGGAGCTGTTTTTT. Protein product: CASSPPVVAGTGELFF.

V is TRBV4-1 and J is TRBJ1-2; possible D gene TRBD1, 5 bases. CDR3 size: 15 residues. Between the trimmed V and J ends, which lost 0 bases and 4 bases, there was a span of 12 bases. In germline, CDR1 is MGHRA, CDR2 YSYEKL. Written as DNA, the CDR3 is TGCGCCAGCAGCCAAGATAAGGGGTCCTTCTATGGCTACACCTTC. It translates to CASSQDKGSFYGYTF.

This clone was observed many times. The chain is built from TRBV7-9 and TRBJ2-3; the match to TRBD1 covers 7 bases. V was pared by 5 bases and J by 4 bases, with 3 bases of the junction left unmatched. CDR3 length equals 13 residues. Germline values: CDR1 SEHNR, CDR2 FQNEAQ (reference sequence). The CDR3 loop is CASSQQGSDTQYF. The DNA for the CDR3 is TGTGCCAGCAGCCAACAGGGGTCAGATACGCAGTATTTT.

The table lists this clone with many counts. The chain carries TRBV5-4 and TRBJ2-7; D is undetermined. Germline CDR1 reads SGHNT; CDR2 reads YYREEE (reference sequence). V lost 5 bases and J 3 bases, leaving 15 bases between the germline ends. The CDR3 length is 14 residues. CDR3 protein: CASRDDRAYYEQYF. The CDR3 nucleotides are TGTGCCAGCAGGGATGATAGGGCATACTACGAGCAGTACTTC.